This TCR beta chain comes out of a study of shared T cell receptors in the human thymus (TCRdb year 2021). For context, the study as a whole: The study examined how self-reactive, shared T-cell receptor alpha chains are generated in the human thymus.

Based on the germline V gene, the CDR1 and CDR2 sequences are MGHRA and YSYEKL. Clipping removes 3 bases from V and 7 bases from J, with 5 as the unmatched junction base count. From cysteine to phenylalanine, the CDR3 is 16 amino acids long. Only CDR3 DNA is held: 48 bases, read in frame from base 1. The receptor library was made with the immunoSEQ multiplex PCR assay. TCRdb limited this immuneACCESS table to in-frame rearrangements with V and J called. A share of clones is missing; checked studies link under half to unresolved V genes, and the rest is unexplained. The sample data list approximately 580,000 clones, and around 82% of these were observed just once. Less than 0.015% of the sample goes to the ten largest clones. This clone was seen once. Its specific antigen is unknown. The input lacks base qualities; no much larger clone sits a single base away. This sample also belongs to another study, concerning human thymus T cells. Drawing on the second study: In Finland, the donors were immunologically healthy infants who were having open corrective cardiac surgery for congenital heart defects. The thymus tissue came from surgical resects taken out during corrective cardiac surgery. Biased V and J gene segment usage appeared to be present in both thymic and peripheral blood repertoires. The related research found that thymic TCR repertoires overlapped highly between unrelated individuals. The study characterized TCR alpha and beta repertoires from eight infant thymus samples and a few related peripheral blood samples. The infant donors were roughly 6 to 250 days old, and the cohort included a handful of males and a couple of females. Thymocytes were released mechanically from tissue and stored at -70 °C as pellets of about 8.5-31 million cells. Genomic DNA was extracted from frozen cell pellets with a QIAsymphony instrument. TCRB and TCRAD loci were amplified from a standardized quantity of quality-controlled genomic DNA using the immunoSEQ multiplex PCR assay. Amplicons spanned the V(D)J region at a length sufficient to cover the CDR3 and identify V and J genes. The commercial immunoSEQ service was used to sequence amplicons on an Illumina platform. Primer bias and sequencing errors were corrected as previously described, and TCRAD and TCRB were defined on the basis of the IMGT database. immunoSEQ Analyzer 3.0 and VDJTools were used for repertoire analysis, which covered basic statistics, V/J segment usage, diversity estimates, rarefaction and pairwise overlap. To estimate diversity, the Chao1, ChaoE, Efron-Thisted, Shannon and inverse Simpson indices were applied, and diversity was also estimated on datasets down-sampled to the smallest sample. Repertoire overlap was determined by strict matching of CDR3 nucleotide sequence, V gene and J gene, and Jaccard-based multidimensional scaling clustering was applied. On average, thymus samples gave 750,000 to 950,000 unique TCRB clonotypes, whereas blood samples gave some 84,000.

Sequencing was performed on thymocytes. This sequence was found in a boy younger than two with a congenital heart defect. Donor details come from another sample of the same person, matched by shared clones. Here the chain combines TRBV4-1 and TRBJ2-1, and 14 bases in between align with TRBD2. The CDR3 in this case is CASSHGTSGSSNEQFF. Read as DNA, the sequence is TGCGCCAGCAGCCACGGGACTAGCGGGAGTAGTAATGAGCAGTTCTTC.